The next 30 T cell receptor beta chains were all read from a single sample in a study of blood T cell repertoires in COVID-19. The data were produced by immunoSEQ multiplex PCR, yet TCRdb's version contains in-frame clones alone and is incomplete. The table lists some 160,000 clones, 89% of them singletons. The sequenced sample was peripheral blood. The source of these receptors is a man aged 55 to 70 with acute or convalescent COVID-19.

The V gene is TRBV19, the J gene TRBJ2-5; TRBD1 aligns across 10 bases. CDR1 and CDR2 from the germline V gene are LNHDA and SQIVND (reference sequence). The V segment lost 3 bases and the J segment 5 bases; nucleotides outside the gene matches: 6. This CDR3 is 15 amino acids long. CDR3 in DNA: TGTGCCAGTAGTATTGCAGGACAGGGGGGGGAGACCCAGTACTTC. Translation: CASSIAGQGGETQYF.

This clone was observed a single time. The J gene is TRBJ1-5, the V gene TRBV6-5; D might be TRBD1 (5 bases). Per germline, CDR1 MNHEY and CDR2 SVGAGI. CDR3 length equals 16 residues. The V end lost 1 base, the J end lost 10 bases, and 20 bases lay between the germline ends. CDR3 loop: CASSYFHSGGLNPQHF. CDR3 in DNA: TGTGCCAGCAGTTACTTCCATTCGGGGGGATTAAATCCCCAGCATTTT.

The chain joins TRBV10-2 to TRBJ1-6, with D maybe TRBD1 (6 bases). Trimming left V 1 base short and J 9 bases short, with 16 bases between. CDR1 is WSHSY and CDR2 is SAAADI in the germline V gene. The CDR3 length is 16 residues. The DNA of the CDR3 is TGCGCCAGCAGTGAGTTCCCCCCAGGGGCCACTTCACCCCTCCACTTT. It yields the protein CASSEFPPGATSPLHF.

The chain links TRBV19 to TRBJ1-6, with D possibly matching TRBD1 (5 bases). Per germline, CDR1 LNHDA and CDR2 SQIVND (reference sequence). The CDR3 totals 13 residues. V lost 5 bases, J lost 7 bases, and 9 bases lay in between. Here the CDR3 reads CASSSGGNSPLHF. The CDR3 region has the DNA TGTGCCAGTAGTTCCGGGGGGAATTCACCCCTCCACTTT. The entire variable domain, with the rest obtained from reference TRBV19 and TRBJ1-6, is as follows: DGGITQSPKYLFRKEGQNVTLSCEQNLNHDAMYWYRQDPGQGLRLIYYSQIVNDFQKGDIAEGYSVSREKKESFPLTVTSAQKNPTAFYLCASSSGGNSPLHFGNGTRLTVT.

The rearrangement uses TRBV4-1 and TRBJ2-3; D is ambiguous. Trimming cost V 2 bases and J 8 bases, with 11 bases left between them. The germline V gene encodes CDR1 MGHRA and CDR2 YSYEKL. CDR3 length: 13 residues. CDR3 region: CASSQLSPGTQYF. The CDR3 DNA follows: TGCGCCAGCAGCCAACTATCGCCTGGTACGCAGTATTTT.

This clone was counted a single time. This sequence joins TRBV6-6 and TRBJ2-6, with 9 positions matching TRBD1. CDR3 length: 20 residues. Germline V CDR1 and CDR2: MNHNY, SVGAGI (reference sequence). Germline trimming cut 6 bases from V and 3 bases from J; bases unmatched to any gene: 18. DNA of the CDR3: TGTGCCAGCAGCTCGGCCGGGACAGGGTTTTTTTTCAGTGGGGCCAACGTCCTGACTTTC. Amino acids: CASSSAGTGFFFSGANVLTF.

The table lists this clone with a count of one. V and J are TRBV4-1 and TRBJ2-1; 8 positions agree with TRBD1. In germline, CDR1 is MGHRA, CDR2 YSYEKL. V trimming: 3 bases; J trimming: 6 bases; junction bases outside the gene matches: 7. The CDR3 is 15 amino acids. The CDR3 DNA follows: TGCGCCAGCAGCCACCAGACAGGGGCGATCAATGAGCAGTTCTTC. Amino acids: CASSHQTGAINEQFF.

The chain links TRBV4-2 to TRBJ2-5; 7 bases agree with TRBD1. Trimming took 3 bases from V and 1 from J; bases not matched to a gene: 8. CDR3 length equals 16 residues. Per germline, CDR1 LGHNA and CDR2 YNFKEQ. The DNA of the CDR3 is TGTGCCAGCAGCCAGGGCAGGGGGAGACCCCAAGAGACCCAGTACTTC. It is translated as CASSQGRGRPQETQYF.

This clone showed up many times. The rearrangement joins TRBV10-3 to TRBJ1-1, with 7 bases lining up with TRBD1. In germline, CDR1 is ENHRY, CDR2 SYGVKD. Germline trimming cut 8 bases from V and 1 base from J; bases unmatched to any gene: 10. The CDR3 runs 15 residues. The CDR3 reads CAIGRDSSANTEAFF. The CDR3 DNA follows: TGTGCCATCGGAAGGGACAGTTCGGCGAACACTGAAGCTTTCTTT.

The V and J genes are TRBV6-5 and TRBJ1-1; TRBD1 aligns across 9 bases. The trim removed 6 bases at V and 2 bases at J, leaving 7 bases unmatched. The CDR3 is 15 amino acids. Germline V gives CDR1 MNHEY, CDR2 SVGAGI. Here the CDR3 DNA reads TGTGCCAGCAGCGGACCGGGACAGGGAAACACTGAAGCTTTCTTT. It encodes CASSGPGQGNTEAFF.

This clone came up once. The chain employs TRBV11-2 and TRBJ1-5; D is ambiguous. The V end was cut by 3 bases, the J end by 7 bases, with 10 bases between. The CDR3 loop spans 13 amino acids. Per the germline V gene, CDR1 is SGHAT and CDR2 is FQNNGV. This CDR3 reads CASSFGGLQPQHF. The CDR3 DNA follows: TGTGCCAGCAGCTTCGGTGGTTTACAGCCCCAGCATTTT.

The chain combines TRBV2 with TRBJ1-3; D possibly corresponds to TRBD1 (5 bases). Looked up from germline, CDR1 is SNHLY and CDR2 is FYNNEI. This CDR3 has 17 residues. V shed 4 bases and J shed 0 bases, with 16 bases lying between them. The CDR3 reads CASSARLGLNSGNTIYF. As DNA, the CDR3 is TGTGCCAGCAGTGCGCGACTGGGACTGAACTCTGGAAACACCATATATTTT.

V gene TRBV25-1 combines with J gene TRBJ1-4; D is possibly TRBD1 (5 bases). Trimming removed 5 bases from V and 4 bases from J, with 20 bases in between. Germline values: CDR1 MGHDK, CDR2 SYGVNS. The CDR3 sequence is 17 residues long. CDR3 nucleotide sequence: TGTGCCAGCAGTCCGGGGGGACTAGGCTTAGTTAATGAAAAACTGTTTTTT. This encodes CASSPGGLGLVNEKLFF.

V usage is TRBV18 and J usage is TRBJ1-6, with TRBD1 matching over 7 bases. CDR3 size: 14 residues. The V segment lost 5 bases and the J segment 9 bases; nucleotides outside the gene matches: 7. Germline V gene lookup returns CDR1 KGHSH and CDR2 LQKENI. The CDR3 reads CASSVRGQTSPLHF. The DNA for the CDR3 is TGTGCCAGCTCAGTCCGGGGACAGACTTCACCCCTCCACTTT.

This chain links TRBV4-2 with TRBJ1-4; 7 nucleotides agree with TRBD1. V shed 3 bases and J 1 base; nucleotides not matched to a gene: 2. Germline CDR1 reads LGHNA; CDR2 reads YNFKEQ. The CDR3 contains 15 residues. Here the CDR3 reads CASSQYRGTNEKLFF. In nucleotides, the CDR3 is TGTGCCAGCAGCCAGTACAGGGGAACTAATGAAAAACTGTTTTTT.

The chain recombines TRBV2 with TRBJ2-7; 7 nucleotides align to TRBD1. The length of the CDR3 is 16 residues. After removal of 8 bases from V and 7 bases from J, the junction contained 20 bases not matched to a gene. Germline V gives CDR1 SNHLY, CDR2 FYNNEI. The CDR3 loop is CASFTPGQATSGEQYF. The CDR3 DNA follows: TGTGCCAGCTTCACCCCCGGACAGGCAACTTCCGGGGAGCAGTACTTC. Looking up the rest from reference TRBV2 and TRBJ2-7 gives the full variable domain: EPEVTQTPSHQVTQMGQEVILRCVPISNHLYFYWYRQILGQKVEFLVSFYNNEISEKSEIFDDQFSVERPDGSNFTLKIRSTKLEDSAMYFCASFTPGQATSGEQYFGPGTRLTVT.

The chain recombines TRBV2 with TRBJ1-2; perhaps TRBD1 as D (6 bases). Germline lookup yields CDR1 SNHLY and CDR2 FYNNEI. This CDR3 is 11 amino acids long. Trimming cost V 3 bases and J 11 bases, with 10 bases left between them. The CDR3 DNA follows: TGTGCCAGCAGTGACTGGACAGCTTACACCTTC. It yields the protein CASSDWTAYTF. Combining the CDR3 with reference TRBV2 and TRBJ1-2 gives the whole variable domain EPEVTQTPSHQVTQMGQEVILRCVPISNHLYFYWYRQILGQKVEFLVSFYNNEISEKSEIFDDQFSVERPDGSNFTLKIRSTKLEDSAMYFCASSDWTAYTFGSGTRLTVV.

The V gene is TRBV19, the J gene TRBJ1-3; no definite D call. The V end was cut by 10 bases, the J end by 0 bases, with 19 bases between. The CDR3 sequence is 16 residues long. CDR1 and CDR2 from the germline V gene are LNHDA and SQIVND (reference sequence). The CDR3 nucleotides read TGTGCCACCGGAATGAGCCAGGTTACCTCTGGAAACACCATATATTTT. This encodes CATGMSQVTSGNTIYF.

This clone was seen once. The chain is built from TRBV7-2 and TRBJ2-3; 13 bases line up with TRBD2. The CDR3 runs to 16 residues. V dropped 5 bases and J dropped 2; count of bases not matched to a gene: 4. Germline CDR1 and CDR2: SGHTA and FQGNSA. The DNA of the CDR3 is TGTGCCAGCAGCCCACTAGCGGGGGGGATCACAGATACGCAGTATTTT. It codes for CASSPLAGGITDTQYF.

This chain links TRBV15 with TRBJ1-1; D might be TRBD1 (5 bases). CDR1 is LNHNV, CDR2 YYDKDF, per germline (reference sequence). This CDR3 region has 16 residues. V lost 0 bases, J lost 11 bases, and 22 bases lay in between. CDR3 protein: CATSRDVGGMGKWAFF. In nucleotides, the CDR3 is TGTGCCACCAGCAGAGACGTTGGGGGGATGGGGAAATGGGCTTTCTTT.

V gene TRBV27 combines with J gene TRBJ1-5, with 12 bases lining up with TRBD1. The CDR3 extends over 16 amino acids. Per germline, CDR1 MNHEY and CDR2 SMNVEV (reference sequence). The trim removed 2 bases at V and 4 bases at J, leaving 3 bases unmatched. The CDR3 nucleotides read TGTGCCAGCAGTTTAGGGACAGGGGGCTTGAATCAGCCCCAGCATTTT. This translates into CASSLGTGGLNQPQHF.

This clone was observed a handful of times. The rearrangement uses TRBV11-2 and TRBJ2-1; 8 bases are shared with TRBD2. Germline CDR1 reads SGHAT; CDR2 reads FQNNGV. This CDR3 region has 15 residues. The V and J ends lost 2 bases and 8 bases, in that order; junction bases with no gene match: 8. The CDR3 is CASSLRRGAQDEQFF. CDR3 bases: TGTGCCAGCAGCTTACGGCGGGGGGCGCAAGATGAGCAGTTCTTC.

The rearrangement uses TRBV7-9 and TRBJ1-1; D gene unclear. V lost 0 bases and J lost 4, with 6 bases in between. This CDR3 is built from 13 residues. The V gene's germline CDR1 is SEHNR and CDR2 FQNEAQ (reference sequence). CDR3 sequence (DNA): TGTGCCAGCAGCTTAGCCCCCCTCACTGAAGCTTTCTTT. Protein sequence: CASSLAPLTEAFF.

The chain couples TRBV7-9 to TRBJ2-7; the match to TRBD1 covers 7 bases. CDR3 length equals 13 residues. CDR1 and CDR2 (germline): SEHNR, FQNEAQ (reference sequence). Trimming removed 8 bases from V and 1 base from J; junction bases left unmatched: 5. CDR3 residues: CASGLDRSYEQYF. In nucleotides, the CDR3 is TGTGCCAGCGGGCTGGACAGGTCCTACGAGCAGTACTTC.

V is TRBV7-9 and J is TRBJ1-6; D is possibly TRBD1 (6 bases). CDR1 is SEHNR, CDR2 FQNEAQ, per germline (reference sequence). V was shortened by 2 bases and J by 7 bases, with 12 bases between the two germline ends. There are 15 residues in the CDR3. The CDR3 here is CASSLQEGGNSPLHF. DNA of the CDR3: TGTGCCAGCAGCTTACAAGAGGGGGGGAATTCACCCCTCCACTTT. Full variable domain (outside the CDR3, taken from reference TRBV7-9 and TRBJ1-6): DTGVSQNPRHKITKRGQNVTFRCDPISEHNRLYWYRQTLGQGPEFLTYFQNEAQLEKSRLLSDRFSAERPKGSFSTLEIQRTEQGDSAMYLCASSLQEGGNSPLHFGNGTRLTVT.

CDR3 sequence (DNA): TGTGCCAGTAGTACCGAGAGGACAGGCGATCTTTACGAGCAGTACTTC. Protein: CASSTERTGDLYEQYF. J is TRBJ2-7 and V is TRBV19; TRBD1 aligns across 7 bases. The CDR3 runs 16 residues. V trimming: 4 bases; J trimming: 4 bases; junction bases outside the gene matches: 13. Germline loops: CDR1 LNHDA, CDR2 SQIVND (reference sequence).

This clone was observed a single time. V and J are TRBV24-1 and TRBJ1-5; 7 positions match TRBD1. Germline lookup yields CDR1 KGHDR and CDR2 SFDVKD. Trimming cost V 4 bases and J 7 bases; bases outside gene matches: 12. This CDR3 has 16 residues. The CDR3 nucleotides are TGTGCCACCAGTGACCAAGGATACAGGGGAAAACAGCCCCAGCATTTT. It encodes CATSDQGYRGKQPQHF.

The rearrangement joins TRBV5-1 to TRBJ1-3; D remains ambiguous. Germline loops: CDR1 SGHRS, CDR2 YFSETQ. This CDR3 region has 14 residues. Trimming removed 4 bases from V and 3 bases from J, with 11 bases in between. The CDR3 nucleotides are TGCGCCAGCAGCCTAGGAATGAGTGGAAACACCATATATTTT. Its translation: CASSLGMSGNTIYF.

The chain joins TRBV7-3 to TRBJ2-3, with D unclear. The CDR3 runs 15 residues. V lost 5 bases and J lost 2, with 14 bases in between. CDR1 and CDR2 from the germline V gene are SGHTA and FQGTGA. The CDR3 coding sequence is TGTGCCAGCAGCCAAGCGTTACACCCCACAGATACGCAGTATTTT. It is translated as CASSQALHPTDTQYF.

This clone was observed a handful of times. V usage is TRBV7-2 and J usage is TRBJ1-1; D gene ambiguous. Germline V gene data show CDR1 as SGHTA and CDR2 as FQGNSA. The CDR3 is 13 residues long. V lost 5 bases and J 1 base, leaving 8 bases between the germline ends. The CDR3 DNA sequence: TGTGCCAGCAGCCCGCAGAAGAACACTGAAGCTTTCTTT. Protein sequence: CASSPQKNTEAFF.